A single sample is the source of the 29 T cell receptor beta chains below, sequenced in a study of siplizumab effects on memory and regulatory T cells. Sequenced by immunoSEQ multiplex PCR; TCRdb stores in-frame clones only, minus some. The data show approximately 100,000 clones, around 94% seen once. The specimen sequenced was Tregs sorted from blood. These receptors were taken from a human donor in good health.

The gene calls are TRBV7-2 and TRBJ2-1; possibly TRBD2 for D (6 bases). The CDR3 consists of 15 residues. V lost 3 bases to trimming and J lost 6 bases, with 15 bases between them. CDR1 is SGHTA and CDR2 is FQGNSA in the germline V gene. The CDR3 protein is CASSFYRAGSNEQFF. The CDR3 DNA reads TGTGCCAGCAGCTTCTATCGAGCGGGCAGCAATGAGCAGTTCTTC.

The chain joins TRBV14 to TRBJ2-1; no definite D call. Trimming stripped 4 bases from V and 7 bases from J, with 17 bases between. Germline CDR1 and CDR2: SGHDN and FVKESK. The CDR3 has 15 amino acids. In nucleotides, the CDR3 is TGTGCCAGCAGCCCGTCACTGAATCCATGGAATGAGCAGTTCTTC. It codes for CASSPSLNPWNEQFF.

The chain employs TRBV9 and TRBJ2-4; D is unresolved. CDR1 and CDR2 (germline): SGDLS, YYNGEE. Between the trimmed V and J ends, which lost 3 bases and 0 bases, there was a span of 13 bases. This CDR3 comprises 16 residues. The CDR3 loop is CASSAQPNLAKNIQYF. Written as DNA, the CDR3 is TGTGCCAGCAGCGCCCAGCCGAACCTAGCCAAAAACATTCAGTACTTC. The whole variable domain, filled in from reference TRBV9 and TRBJ2-4, reads DSGVTQTPKHLITATGQRVTLRCSPRSGDLSVYWYQQSLDQGLQFLIQYYNGEERAKGNILERFSAQQFPDLHSELNLSSLELGDSALYFCASSAQPNLAKNIQYFGAGTRLSVL.

In its sample, this clone was seen once. V and J are TRBV19 and TRBJ2-3; 8 bases match TRBD1. CDR3 length equals 17 residues. CDR1 LNHDA and CDR2 SQIVND come from the germline V gene (reference sequence). V trimming: 2 bases; J trimming: 5 bases; junction bases outside the gene matches: 12. The DNA for the CDR3 is TGTGCCAGTAGTATACCGGGGACAGGCCCTAAACGAGATACGCAGTATTTT. Amino acids: CASSIPGTGPKRDTQYF.

This clone was observed a single time. This chain links TRBV19 with TRBJ1-2, with a possible D match to TRBD1 (6 bases). Germline V gene lookup returns CDR1 LNHDA and CDR2 SQIVND (reference sequence). V was cut by 9 bases and J by 8 bases, with 16 bases left in between. CDR3 size: 12 residues. The CDR3 DNA reads TGTGCCAGCCGGCCGACAGGACTAGGCTACACCTTC. Protein sequence: CASRPTGLGYTF. The variable domain in full, with the rest retrieved from reference TRBV19 and TRBJ1-2, is DGGITQSPKYLFRKEGQNVTLSCEQNLNHDAMYWYRQDPGQGLRLIYYSQIVNDFQKGDIAEGYSVSREKKESFPLTVTSAQKNPTAFYLCASRPTGLGYTFGSGTRLTVV.

The chain joins TRBV5-1 to TRBJ2-2; D call uncertain. Trimming stripped 2 bases from V and 0 bases from J, with 8 bases between. This CDR3 spans 15 amino acids. Germline CDR1 SGHRS, CDR2 YFSETQ. The CDR3 DNA reads TGCGCCAGCAGCTTTGCGGCAACGAACACCGGGGAGCTGTTTTTT. The encoded protein is CASSFAATNTGELFF.

The chain is built from TRBV5-1 and TRBJ2-2; a possible D gene is TRBD1 (5 bases). The CDR3 loop spans 13 amino acids. Per the germline V gene, CDR1 is SGHRS and CDR2 is YFSETQ. Trimming removed 5 bases from V and 7 bases from J, with 12 bases in between. CDR3 in DNA: TGCGCCAGCAGACTCTATCAGGGCGGGGAGCTGTTTTTT. Residues: CASRLYQGGELFF.

The gene calls are TRBV18 and TRBJ2-7, with 7 bases lining up with TRBD2. V trimming: 6 bases; J trimming: 3 bases; junction bases outside the gene matches: 14. Germline V gene data show CDR1 as KGHSH and CDR2 as LQKENI. The CDR3 totals 16 residues. CDR3 loop: CASSSLPTSKIYEQYF. CDR3 DNA sequence: TGTGCCAGCTCCAGCCTTCCGACTAGCAAGATCTACGAGCAGTACTTC.

The CDR3 sequence: CASRKIRQGLGLGGGFSGANVLTF. The CDR3 nucleotides read TGTGCCAGCAGAAAAATCAGACAGGGATTAGGTCTAGGGGGAGGATTCTCTGGGGCCAACGTCCTGACTTTC. The chain links TRBV2 to TRBJ2-6; the D gene is possibly TRBD1 (7 bases). The germline gives CDR1 SNHLY, CDR2 FYNNEI. CDR3 length: 24 amino acids. The V end lost 6 bases, the J end lost 0 bases, and 36 bases lay between the germline ends. The full variable domain, in which reference TRBV2 and TRBJ2-6 provide the parts outside the CDR3, is EPEVTQTPSHQVTQMGQEVILRCVPISNHLYFYWYRQILGQKVEFLVSFYNNEISEKSEIFDDQFSVERPDGSNFTLKIRSTKLEDSAMYFCASRKIRQGLGLGGGFSGANVLTFGAGSRLTVL.

The chain recombines TRBV20-1 with TRBJ2-2, with no clear D. Trimming shortened V by 2 bases and J by 6 bases, and 4 bases separated the two germline ends. CDR3 length equals 11 residues. Germline CDR1 is DFQATT and CDR2 is SNEGSKA (reference sequence). This CDR3 reads CSARSSGELFF. DNA of the CDR3: TGCAGTGCTAGAAGCTCCGGGGAGCTGTTTTTT.

The count of this clone is one. The rearrangement joins TRBV5-4 to TRBJ2-3; tentative D call: TRBD1 (6 bases). The CDR3 sequence is 19 residues long. V lost 0 bases to trimming and J lost 3 bases, with 23 bases between them. From germline, CDR1 is SGHNT and CDR2 YYREEE (reference sequence). CDR3 coding DNA: TGTGCCAGCAGCTTGGCCGGAGGCAGGGGTACCGTGCTTACAGATACGCAGTATTTT. This sequence encodes CASSLAGGRGTVLTDTQYF.

The V call is TRBV14, the J call TRBJ2-6; 7 nucleotides match TRBD1. Germline V lookup: CDR1 SGHDN, CDR2 FVKESK. This CDR3 has 21 residues. The V gene end was trimmed by 5 bases and the J gene end by 0 bases; junction bases not matched to a gene: 19. The CDR3 protein is CASSTPAGQDQTFSGANVLTF. As DNA, the CDR3 is TGTGCCAGCAGCACCCCCGCAGGACAGGACCAAACTTTCTCTGGGGCCAACGTCCTGACTTTC.

This rearrangement joins TRBV6-1 to TRBJ2-7; D call uncertain. V gave up 8 bases and J gave up 0 bases, with 14 bases separating them. CDR1 MNHNS and CDR2 SASEGT come from the germline V gene. This CDR3 spans 14 amino acids. CDR3 sequence: CASGLTSSSYEQYF. CDR3 bases: TGTGCCAGCGGGCTGACTTCCAGCTCCTACGAGCAGTACTTC.

The V call is TRBV15, the J call TRBJ1-5; 7 bases map to TRBD1. This CDR3 is 15 amino acids long. The ends lost 0 bases at V and 7 bases at J; junction bases unmatched: 6. Germline V lookup: CDR1 LNHNV, CDR2 YYDKDF (reference sequence). The CDR3 DNA is TGTGCCACCAGCAGAGAAGGCCGACAGGGACAGCCCCAGCATTTT. This translates into CATSREGRQGQPQHF.

The rearrangement uses TRBV5-8 and TRBJ1-1; D gene uncertain. The CDR3 sequence is 11 residues long. V lost 5 bases, J lost 4 bases, and 6 bases lay in between. Looked up from germline, CDR1 is SGHTS and CDR2 is YDEGEE. The CDR3 sequence: CASSIRTEAFF. CDR3 DNA: TGTGCCAGCAGTATACGCACTGAAGCTTTCTTT.

The CDR3 here is CASRRTPKDTQYF. The CDR3 DNA sequence: TGTGCCAGCCGGAGGACCCCAAAAGATACGCAGTATTTT. The chain has TRBV6-5 and TRBJ2-3; the D gene is possibly TRBD2 (5 bases). The CDR3 is 13 residues long. The germline V and J ends were trimmed by 8 bases and 5 bases, with 14 bases remaining between them. The germline CDR1 and CDR2 sequences are MNHEY and SVGAGI.

This chain links TRBV15 with TRBJ2-7; possibly TRBD2 for D (6 bases). Trimming stripped 1 base from V and 1 base from J, with 8 bases between. Looked up from germline, CDR1 is LNHNV and CDR2 is YYDKDF (reference sequence). CDR3 length: 14 amino acids. CDR3 in DNA: TGTGCCACCAGCAGAGCAGGAGGGTCCTACGAGCAGTACTTC. Encoded protein: CATSRAGGSYEQYF.

The chain combines TRBV5-4 with TRBJ2-3, with 9 bases fitting TRBD2. The CDR3 sequence is 15 residues long. Looked up from germline, CDR1 is SGHNT and CDR2 is YYREEE (reference sequence). Trimming took 2 bases from V and 6 from J; bases not matched to a gene: 7. CDR3 protein: CASSFGGRARDTQYF. CDR3 nucleotide sequence: TGTGCCAGCAGCTTCGGCGGGAGGGCCCGGGATACGCAGTATTTT.

The rearrangement links TRBV28 to TRBJ1-1; TRBD1 is a possible D gene (5 bases). The V end lost 7 bases, the J end lost 3 bases, and 18 bases lay between the germline ends. This CDR3 spans 15 amino acids. Germline V gives CDR1 MDHEN, CDR2 SYDVKM. CDR3: CASTPTGYTHTEAFF. In nucleotides, the CDR3 is TGTGCCAGCACCCCTACAGGCTACACCCACACTGAAGCTTTCTTT. Full variable domain (missing parts from reference TRBV28 and TRBJ1-1): DVKVTQSSRYLVKRTGEKVFLECVQDMDHENMFWYRQDPGLGLRLIYFSYDVKMKEKGDIPEGYSVSREKKERFSLILESASTNQTSMYLCASTPTGYTHTEAFFGQGTRLTVV.

This rearrangement joins TRBV29-1 to TRBJ2-5, with TRBD1 identical over 9 bases. CDR1 is SQVTM and CDR2 is ANQGSEA in the germline V gene. Losses at the gene ends were 7 bases for V and 5 bases for J; bases not matched to a gene: 8. There are 13 residues in the CDR3. The CDR3, as DNA: TGCAGCGCCCGAGGGGGGACAGGGGAGACCCAGTACTTC. Translating it yields CSARGGTGETQYF.

J is TRBJ2-1 and V is TRBV29-1; 9 bases match TRBD2. The CDR3 has 17 amino acids. Germline CDR1 and CDR2: SQVTM and ANQGSEA. V dropped 0 bases and J dropped 7; count of bases not matched to a gene: 13. The chain's CDR3 is CSVEDPFKLAGENEQFF. DNA for the CDR3: TGCAGCGTTGAAGACCCCTTTAAACTAGCGGGTGAGAATGAGCAGTTCTTC.

The J gene is TRBJ1-1, the V gene TRBV13; no clear D. The CDR3 spans 14 residues. Germline V lookup: CDR1 PRHDT, CDR2 FYEKMQ (reference sequence). The V gene lost 2 bases and the J gene lost 3 bases, with 10 bases spanning the gap. In DNA form, the CDR3 reads TGTGCCAGCAGCTTAAGCCTCTCGGACACTGAAGCTTTCTTT. Translating it yields CASSLSLSDTEAFF.

The genes are TRBV9 and TRBJ2-2; 10 positions match TRBD2. Per the germline V gene, CDR1 is SGDLS and CDR2 is YYNGEE. V lost 3 bases and J lost 7; bases outside the gene matches: 9. The CDR3 has 16 amino acids. The CDR3 sequence: CASSAKREGFVGELFF. DNA for the CDR3: TGTGCCAGCAGCGCAAAGCGGGAGGGCTTTGTCGGGGAGCTGTTTTTT. The complete variable domain, with remaining parts taken from reference TRBV9 and TRBJ2-2, reads DSGVTQTPKHLITATGQRVTLRCSPRSGDLSVYWYQQSLDQGLQFLIQYYNGEERAKGNILERFSAQQFPDLHSELNLSSLELGDSALYFCASSAKREGFVGELFFGEGSRLTVL.

V and J are TRBV7-8 and TRBJ1-5; D is undetermined. The V end lost 3 bases, the J end lost 3 bases, and 15 bases lay between the germline ends. CDR1 is SGHVS, CDR2 FQNEAQ, per germline. The CDR3 runs 16 residues. CDR3 region: CASSLGRATFNQPQHF. The DNA for the CDR3 is TGTGCCAGCAGCTTGGGCAGAGCTACATTCAATCAGCCCCAGCATTTT.

This chain links TRBV19 with TRBJ1-2; D unresolved. Germline loops: CDR1 LNHDA, CDR2 SQIVND (reference sequence). This CDR3 comprises 13 residues. Trimming took 5 bases from V and 3 from J, leaving 10 bases between them. CDR3 sequence: CASSFARDYGYTF. The CDR3 region has the DNA TGTGCCAGTAGTTTCGCAAGGGACTATGGCTACACCTTC.

This chain links TRBV19 with TRBJ1-5; perhaps TRBD1 as D (6 bases). CDR1 LNHDA and CDR2 SQIVND come from the germline V gene (reference sequence). This CDR3 has 13 amino acids. V lost 1 base and J 6 bases, leaving 7 bases between the germline ends. The CDR3 DNA is TGTGCCAGTAGTATAGGGACAGTTCAGCCCCAGCATTTT. As protein: CASSIGTVQPQHF.

This clone occurred once. The rearrangement joins TRBV10-3 to TRBJ1-5; no reliable D call. V gave up 3 bases and J gave up 7 bases, with 7 bases separating them. Germline V lookup: CDR1 ENHRY, CDR2 SYGVKD. This CDR3 has 12 amino acids. CDR3 nucleotide sequence: TGTGCCATCAGTGACTTTGGACAGCCCCAGCATTTT. This codes for CAISDFGQPQHF.

The chain has TRBV28 and TRBJ2-7; 9 bases map to TRBD1. CDR3 size: 15 residues. Per germline, CDR1 MDHEN and CDR2 SYDVKM. The ends lost 4 bases at V and 7 bases at J; junction bases unmatched: 11. CDR3: CASSSTGTGFGEQYF. CDR3 nucleotide sequence: TGTGCCAGCAGTTCAACCGGGACAGGGTTCGGTGAGCAGTACTTC.

The CDR3 is CASSLSLLQGNTEAFF. The DNA for the CDR3 is TGCGCCAGCAGCTTGTCCCTCCTTCAGGGGAACACTGAAGCTTTCTTT. The V gene is TRBV5-1, the J gene TRBJ1-1, with D perhaps matching TRBD1 (5 bases). Between the trimmed V and J ends, which lost 1 base and 1 base, there was a span of 14 bases. This CDR3 is built from 16 residues. The germline gives CDR1 SGHRS, CDR2 YFSETQ.